The sequence of this TCR beta chain was determined in a study of shared clonotypes between healthy human individuals. Replicate PCRs from sorted subsets contained around 200 ng DNA, which is roughly 30,000 T cell genomes. Libraries were prepared by immunoSEQ multiplex PCR; TCRdb keeps only in-frame clonotypes and omits some of them. This repertoire shows a few million clones, more than 90% found once; its top ten account for roughly 0.14%. Germline CDR1 and CDR2: MDHEN and SYDVKM. Trimming removed 7 bases at V and 13 bases at J, with 19 bases between. The CDR3 runs to 12 residues. The chain carries TRBV28 and TRBJ1-1, with D uncertain. What was sequenced was naive CD4+ T cells sorted from blood. Subset reported: CD45RA+ positively selected. The source of this sequence is a man aged 18 to 35 in good health. CDR3 residues: CASNSPTGFDFF. DNA for the CDR3: TGTGCCAGCAACTCTCCGACCGGATTCGATTTCTTT.